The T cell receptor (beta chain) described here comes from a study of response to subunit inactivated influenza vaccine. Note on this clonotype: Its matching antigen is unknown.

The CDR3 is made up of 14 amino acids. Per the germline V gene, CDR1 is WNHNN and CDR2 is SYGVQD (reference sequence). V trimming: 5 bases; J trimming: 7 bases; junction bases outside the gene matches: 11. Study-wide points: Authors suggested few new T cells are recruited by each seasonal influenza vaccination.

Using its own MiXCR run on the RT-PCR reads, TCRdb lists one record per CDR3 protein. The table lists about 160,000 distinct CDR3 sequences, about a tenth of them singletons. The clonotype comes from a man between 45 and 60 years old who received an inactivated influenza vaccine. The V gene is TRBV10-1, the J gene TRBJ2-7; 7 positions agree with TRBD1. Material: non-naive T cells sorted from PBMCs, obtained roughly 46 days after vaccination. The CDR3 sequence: CASSSNTRGFEQYF. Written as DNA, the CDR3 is TGCGCCAGCAGTTCAAACACCAGGGGGTTTGAGCAGTACTTC.